This TCR beta chain came from a study of cytomegalovirus exposure and HLA in healthy donors (dated by TCRdb to the late 2010s). Study-level background: According to an earlier analysis of around 600 of the donors, about 180 million T cells yielded 90 million to 130 million unique TCR beta sequences and 276 Gb of sequence data. An early release that covered about 640 HLA-typed donors contained about 300 gigabases of sequencing data and 85 million to 100 million unique TCR sequences. The genetic ancestry cluster associated with self-reported Caucasian donors included 80% to 90% of the approximately 410 genotyped donors. The aim of the study was to test whether cataloging public T cell receptors could identify signatures of past pathogen exposure. The study used immunosequencing to profile the T cell repertoires of 600 to 850 subjects and linked those repertoires to cytomegalovirus serostatus. In addition to the first cohort of 650 to 800 subjects, a separate validation cohort of approximately 130 different subjects was used. To predict cytomegalovirus infection status, the study brought together high-throughput TCR immunosequencing, statistical association of individual TCRs with disease status, and machine learning. To study patterns of TCR occurrence, a later analysis re-analyzed previously published TCR beta repertoires from just over 650 donors and added high-resolution HLA genotyping. Rather than drawing on any new phenotypic data, the later analysis identified candidate immune exposures from TCR beta sequences and the way those sequences occurred across donors. To decide whether each TCR beta V gene segment behaved as functional or pseudogenic, an earlier analysis of some 600 of the donors relied on high-throughput TCR beta sequencing. Donor age, sex, ethnicity and CMV serostatus were compiled together with the repertoire data. In a later genetic analysis, genome-wide SNP genotypes for about 55% of the 666 donors were used, and that subset was treated as a discovery cohort. Every discovery cohort repertoire had been produced on one sequencing platform. HLA typing covered class I and class II loci at four-digit resolution. Typing coverage varied by locus: roughly 620-640 donors for A, B, C, DRB1 and DQB1; roughly 520 for DQA1; more than 600 for DPA1; 450 to 480 for DPB1. About 5 DR-DQ haplotypes were handled as single units for association and clustering, since linkage in the cohort was strong. Across 300 to 400 genotyped donors of the cohort, an average of about 240,000 unique TCR beta nucleotide sequences per donor were sequenced, and 15% to 20% of those sequences were non-productive.

Concerning this clone itself: There is no known antigen for this receptor. Base qualities were left out, and no much larger clone turns up one base away.

On the study overall, not on this receptor specifically: A further reported finding was that TCR beta sequences accurately predicted the HLA-A and HLA-B alleles for most subjects in the first cohort. A total of around 150 TCR beta chains were listed by the study as associated with cytomegalovirus. Because the 87-base-pair reads could not distinguish some IMGT-functional V segments, including TRBV6-2 and TRBV6-3, those segments were excluded. A cluster of highly shared sequence variants was judged likely to be a technical artifact of the sequencing pipeline. Correlated functional status among segregating V segments might reflect linkage disequilibrium, but an unknown experimental factor could not be ruled out. Sequencing depth was assumed to be roughly uniform across donors in the presence/absence analyses, though that assumption may not hold. When HLA alleles, especially DR and DQ, strongly co-occurred, attributing TCR associations to individual alleles was difficult. In a later analysis, most CMV-associated TCR beta chains were found to appear HLA-restricted, with HLA associations seemingly driven largely by CMV exposure. Because counts were too low, about 18 rarely observed V segments, including chromosome 9 orphons, were excluded from the earlier analysis of several hundred of the donors. Broadly in line with IMGT annotations, most TCR beta V segments showed up in productive rearrangements about 90% or about 30% of the time in an earlier analysis of a few hundred of the donors. The classifier was reported to diagnose cytomegalovirus status with high specificity and sensitivity in both the original and validation cohorts. A later genetic analysis reported fewer N-insertions in productive TCRs among donors in an Asian-associated ancestry cluster than the roughly 700-donor mean. Because HLA typing was unavailable for some donors at each locus, only the typed subset was used in association tests. A few of the identified cytomegalovirus-associated TCR beta chains were confirmed in vitro to be specific for cytomegalovirus antigens. A later analysis found that TCR association rates varied across HLA loci, with DRB1 alleles showing the most associated TCRs and HLA-C alleles the fewest. Most TCR sequences were seen in very few donors, while some public TCRs were found in many individuals. A later genetic analysis associated a missense DCLRE1C variant with V-gene and J-gene trimming of TCR beta chains, and an independent cohort replicated the association. This cohort had only TCR beta chains sequenced, and the lack of alpha or paired-chain data limited which features could be detected. In a later analysis, HLA-associated TCR beta chains showed more clonal expansion and lower generation probabilities than non-associated chains that were equally common. At a false discovery rate of 0.05, a later analysis linked roughly 17,000 TCR beta sequences to specific HLA alleles. A later analysis reported that several top co-occurrence clusters appeared linked to parvovirus B19, influenza, CMV and Epstein-Barr virus. Immune exposure information for the cohort was limited to CMV serostatus. The authors suggested that the approach could potentially be generalized to other disease states and immunological phenotypes.

The cohort consisted of 666 healthy bone marrow donors. At the time of sampling, every cohort member was nominally healthy, though immune exposures that went unrecorded were likely present. The donor tested CMV seronegative and was one of the 352 seronegative cohort members. Every donor gave a peripheral blood sample, and the peripheral blood mononuclear cells from that sample were used for TCR beta sequencing. Genomic DNA was extracted from the blood cell samples with the Qiagen DNeasy Blood Extraction Kit. Measured from the cysteine to the phenylalanine, the CDR3 is 16 residues long. The kept DNA is CDR3 alone, 48 bases in frame from the first base. The germline V gene (reference sequence) sets CDR1 to MNHEY and CDR2 to SMNVEV. V is trimmed back by 3 bases and J by 5 bases, and the junction contains 4 bases that no gene match accounts for. Library generation was performed with the immunoSEQ multiplex PCR assay. The multiplex PCR relied on a mix of 60 forward primers for TCR Vbeta segments and 13 reverse primers for TCR Jbeta segments. A multiplex PCR assay on genomic DNA amplified the CDR3 region of rearranged TCR beta genes. The Illumina HiSeq System was used to sequence the amplified TCR beta libraries as 87-base-pair reads. The study's processing was this. In a later analysis, roughly 80 million unique TCR beta chains were counted across the roughly 610 repertoires, and around 10 million of these chains were shared by at least two donors. Raw reads were error-corrected and collapsed into unique sequences with a nearest-neighbor algorithm that merged closely related sequences to remove PCR and sequencing errors. CDR3 sequences were aligned to IMGT reference sequences to assign V, D and J gene segments. For a sequence to be retained, a match of at least six nucleotides was required to both a V gene segment and a J gene segment. Rearrangements were classified as productive when the CDR3 lacked stop codons and remained in frame with V and J, and all other rearrangements were classified as non-productive. Following IMGT convention, CDR3 was defined as the stretch from the second conserved V-encoded cysteine up to the conserved J-encoded phenylalanine. The earlier analysis of 500 to 750 of the donors excluded any sequence lacking an unambiguous match to a single V gene segment. An earlier analysis of some 500 of the donors classified V segments as functional when productive rearrangements were above 56.7% and as segregating when the standard deviation between donors was above 5%. A statistical classification framework was developed to diagnose cytomegalovirus status using the catalog of TCR beta chain sequences. V and J gene assignment, in a later analysis, came from comparing TCR nucleotide sequences with IMGT/GENE-DB human TR gene sequences. A later analysis assigned CDR3 sequences and most-parsimonious VDJ recombination scenarios with the TCRdist pipeline. In a later analysis, each TCR beta chain was defined by its CDR3 amino acid sequence together with its V-gene family, and reads lacking a unique V-gene family were excluded. As a way to deal with suspected cross-contamination and a sequencing artifact, a later analysis dropped more than 500 nucleotide sequences that were highly shared and had low generation probability. In a later analysis, a clonal expansion index was calculated for each public chain from normalized within-repertoire ranks of inferred template counts. A later analysis computed generation probabilities with a VDJ recombination model fitted to out-of-frame rearrangements, and checked the results against IGoR. In a later analysis, hypergeometric tests were used to score TCR-TCR, TCR-HLA and TCR-CMV co-occurrence, with a repertoire-size bias correction applied to TCR pairs. A later analysis estimated false discovery rates by permuting HLA or CMV assignments 20 times. A later analysis grouped co-occurring TCRs with DBSCAN, adding TCRdist sequence similarity when clustering within HLA-allele-positive subsets. Co-occurrence clustering excluded repertoires with fewer than 30,000 or more than 120,000 public chains, plus five with anomalous nucleotide sharing. Not all clones reach the TCRdb copy of this immuneACCESS table, which keeps in-frame sequences only. Checked studies attribute under half of the gap to unresolved V genes and leave the rest unexplained. V and J calls and clone size are those listed in that table; D and trimming were worked out from the DNA. The sample yields 150,000 to 200,000 clones; about 80% were counted once. Approximately 0.99% of the sample is taken by the ten largest.

The specimen sequenced was PBMCs. The chain uses TRBV27 and TRBJ2-3, with 14 bases aligning to TRBD2. This sequence was found in a woman in her thirties or forties in good health and CMV-seronegative. DNA sequence: TGTGCCAGCAGTTTGGGGACTAGCGGGAGAGGAGATACGCAGTATTTT. The resulting protein is CASSLGTSGRGDTQYF.